This T cell receptor beta chain was documented in a study of blood T cell repertoires in COVID-19. About the research overall: Specimens from acute and convalescent COVID-19 originated in the United States, Italy and Spain. The cDNA or gDNA used as material had been derived from T cells, B-cell-depleted T cells, or PBMCs.

Before being deemed recovered, Cohort 3 donors had two negative PCRs, clearance, or symptom resolution. Generated by immunoSEQ multiplex PCR, the TCRdb table keeps only in-frame clones and is missing some. The repertoire includes some 130,000 clones, 75% to 90% of them detected once, and approximately 20% sits in the top ten. Germline CDR1 MNHEY, CDR2 SVGEGT. This CDR3 region has 15 residues. V was pared by 4 bases and J by 7 bases, with 17 bases between. Sequenced material: PBMCs or T cells enriched from blood (not recorded which). The clonotype was recovered from a man younger than 45 who had recovered from COVID-19. The rearrangement links TRBV6-2 or TRBV6-3 to TRBJ1-5; D gene uncertain. CDR3 loop: CASSSPRGINQPQHF. DNA for the CDR3: TGTGCCAGCAGTTCCCCCCGAGGGATTAACCAGCCCCAGCATTTT.